A selection of T cell receptor beta chains follows, all from one sample in a study of blood T cell repertoires in COVID-19. Assay used: immunoSEQ multiplex PCR; TCRdb lists only in-frame clones, some missing. The sample holds 210,000 or so clones; over 75% are singletons and the top ten take about 3.5%. Input material: PBMCs or T cells enriched from blood (not recorded which). The receptors here all came from a woman aged 25-40 years who had been exposed to COVID-19. CDR3s include the opening cysteine and the closing phenylalanine or tryptophan. D genes are given only for firm matches. Some rows have no size entry. The others give once, few or many, or a class for an expanded clone.

j_call: TRBJ1-2
d_call: .
clone_size: .
v_call: TRBV9
cdr3_aa: CASSGTVSYGYTF
cdr3_nt: TGTGCCAGCAGCGGGACAGTCAGCTATGGCTACACCTTC

j_call: TRBJ1-1
d_call: TRBD1
clone_size: .
v_call: TRBV12-3/TRBV12-4
cdr3_aa: CASSLTGVTEAFF
cdr3_nt: TGTGCCAGCAGTCTAACAGGGGTCACTGAAGCTTTCTTT

j_call: TRBJ2-6
d_call: .
clone_size: .
v_call: TRBV3-1/TRBV3-2
cdr3_aa: CASSQRGGANVLTF
cdr3_nt: TGTGCCAGCAGCCAACGGGGTGGGGCCAACGTCCTGACTTTC

j_call: TRBJ1-5
d_call: .
clone_size: .
v_call: TRBV19
cdr3_aa: CASSIDAGRNSNQPQHF
cdr3_nt: TGTGCCAGTAGTATAGATGCAGGGAGGAATAGCAATCAGCCCCAGCATTTT

j_call: TRBJ2-3
d_call: TRBD2
clone_size: .
v_call: TRBV10-1
cdr3_aa: CASSDGTSATDTQYF
cdr3_nt: TGCGCCAGCAGCGATGGGACTAGCGCCACAGATACGCAGTATTTT

j_call: TRBJ1-3
d_call: .
clone_size: .
v_call: TRBV19
cdr3_aa: CASSVASGNTIYF
cdr3_nt: TGTGCCAGTAGCGTGGCCTCGGGAAACACCATATATTTT

j_call: TRBJ2-5
d_call: TRBD1
clone_size: .
v_call: TRBV7-9
cdr3_aa: CASSFLRQGQETQYF
cdr3_nt: TGTGCCAGCAGCTTTCTGCGACAGGGCCAAGAGACCCAGTACTTC

j_call: TRBJ2-7
d_call: TRBD1
clone_size: .
v_call: TRBV9
cdr3_aa: CASSVGPGTDSYEQYF
cdr3_nt: TGTGCCAGCAGCGTAGGGCCCGGGACAGATTCCTACGAGCAGTACTTC

j_call: TRBJ1-2
d_call: .
clone_size: .
v_call: TRBV27
cdr3_aa: CASSLRGAYGYTF
cdr3_nt: TGTGCCAGCTCTTTACGGGGGGCATATGGCTACACCTTC

j_call: TRBJ2-2
d_call: .
clone_size: .
v_call: TRBV19
cdr3_aa: CASNMGGGELFF
cdr3_nt: TGTGCCAGTAACATGGGGGGTGGGGAGCTGTTTTTT

j_call: TRBJ1-1
d_call: TRBD1
clone_size: .
v_call: TRBV28
cdr3_aa: CASSFAGGWGTEAFF
cdr3_nt: TGTGCCAGCAGTTTCGCAGGGGGTTGGGGCACTGAAGCTTTCTTT

j_call: TRBJ1-2
d_call: TRBD1
clone_size: .
v_call: TRBV19
cdr3_aa: CASSKTNRGGDGYTF
cdr3_nt: TGTGCCAGTAGTAAAACAAACAGGGGCGGGGATGGCTACACCTTC

j_call: TRBJ1-2
d_call: .
clone_size: .
v_call: TRBV4-1
cdr3_aa: CASSQPLRRQADDPNYGYTF
cdr3_nt: TGCGCCAGCAGCCAACCCCTAAGGAGACAGGCGGACGATCCCAACTATGGCTACACCTTC

j_call: TRBJ2-1
d_call: TRBD2
clone_size: once
v_call: TRBV5-4
cdr3_aa: CASSLGLAGGPPYNEQFF
cdr3_nt: TGTGCCAGCAGCTTAGGACTAGCGGGAGGGCCCCCTTACAATGAGCAGTTCTTC

j_call: TRBJ2-1
d_call: TRBD1
clone_size: .
v_call: TRBV19
cdr3_aa: CASSSRTGVSNEQFF
cdr3_nt: TGTGCCAGTAGTTCCCGGACAGGGGTAAGCAATGAGCAGTTCTTC

j_call: TRBJ1-5
d_call: .
clone_size: once
v_call: TRBV12-3/TRBV12-4
cdr3_aa: CASSTSLGGPQHF
cdr3_nt: TGTGCCAGCAGCACCTCGCTAGGGGGGCCCCAGCATTTT

j_call: TRBJ1-2
d_call: TRBD1
clone_size: .
v_call: TRBV28
cdr3_aa: CASSFSQGAINYGYTF
cdr3_nt: TGTGCCAGCAGTTTTTCCCAGGGGGCGATTAACTATGGCTACACCTTC

j_call: TRBJ1-2
d_call: .
clone_size: .
v_call: TRBV5-1
cdr3_aa: CASSFPRQDGVIGYTF
cdr3_nt: TGCGCCAGCAGCTTCCCACGACAGGACGGAGTAATCGGCTACACCTTC

j_call: TRBJ2-6
d_call: .
clone_size: .
v_call: TRBV10-3
cdr3_aa: CAIMGRGDGAGANVLTF
cdr3_nt: TGTGCCATCATGGGCAGGGGAGACGGCGCTGGGGCCAACGTCCTGACTTTC

j_call: TRBJ1-6
d_call: .
clone_size: .
v_call: TRBV2
cdr3_aa: CASSEALGGHSPLHF
cdr3_nt: TGTGCCAGCAGTGAAGCGCTTGGGGGCCATTCACCCCTCCACTTT

j_call: TRBJ2-6
d_call: .
clone_size: .
v_call: TRBV7-9
cdr3_aa: CASSSGQWGSGANVLTF
cdr3_nt: TGTGCCAGCAGCTCGGGACAATGGGGCAGTGGGGCCAACGTCCTGACTTTC

j_call: TRBJ2-1
d_call: .
clone_size: .
v_call: TRBV5-1
cdr3_aa: CASGNGVGSYNEQFF
cdr3_nt: TGCGCCAGCGGGAACGGGGTAGGGTCCTACAATGAGCAGTTCTTC

j_call: TRBJ2-1
d_call: TRBD2
clone_size: once
v_call: TRBV30
cdr3_aa: CAWSVRAGAIDNEQFF
cdr3_nt: TGTGCCTGGAGTGTAAGAGCGGGAGCTATAGACAATGAGCAGTTCTTC

j_call: TRBJ1-6
d_call: .
clone_size: .
v_call: TRBV30
cdr3_aa: CAWNQGYNSPLHF
cdr3_nt: TGTGCCTGGAATCAGGGTTATAATTCACCCCTCCACTTT

j_call: TRBJ2-1
d_call: TRBD2
clone_size: .
v_call: TRBV3-1/TRBV3-2
cdr3_aa: CASSQSTGRGNVINEQFF
cdr3_nt: TGTGCCAGCAGCCAAAGCACCGGGAGGGGTAACGTGATCAATGAGCAGTTCTTC

j_call: TRBJ1-3
d_call: TRBD1
clone_size: .
v_call: TRBV5-1
cdr3_aa: CASSLGQGKNTIYF
cdr3_nt: TGCGCCAGCAGCCTGGGACAGGGGAAAAACACCATATATTTT

j_call: TRBJ1-2
d_call: .
clone_size: .
v_call: TRBV19
cdr3_aa: CASSRDSRIGYTF
cdr3_nt: TGTGCCAGTAGCAGGGACTCCCGCATCGGCTACACCTTC

j_call: TRBJ2-1
d_call: TRBD2
clone_size: .
v_call: TRBV4-2
cdr3_aa: CASSQDLGGGPRNEQFF
cdr3_nt: TGTGCCAGCAGCCAAGATCTTGGGGGAGGGCCAAGGAATGAGCAGTTCTTC

j_call: TRBJ1-2
d_call: .
clone_size: once
v_call: TRBV5-5
cdr3_aa: CASSLSSTRVYGYTF
cdr3_nt: TGTGCCAGCAGCTTATCTTCTACTCGGGTCTATGGCTACACCTTC

j_call: TRBJ1-3
d_call: TRBD1
clone_size: .
v_call: TRBV3-1/TRBV3-2
cdr3_aa: CASSQDRQGAGGNTIYF
cdr3_nt: TGTGCCAGCAGCCAAGATCGACAGGGGGCTGGTGGAAACACCATATATTTT

j_call: TRBJ1-2
d_call: .
clone_size: .
v_call: TRBV5-1
cdr3_aa: CASSATEWQGYTF
cdr3_nt: TGCGCCAGCAGCGCGACAGAGTGGCAGGGCTACACCTTC

j_call: TRBJ2-3
d_call: TRBD2
clone_size: .
v_call: TRBV6-6
cdr3_aa: CASSGRNGGGFGGRAEDTQYF
cdr3_nt: TGTGCCAGCAGCGGTAGAAACGGGGGTGGATTTGGCGGGAGGGCCGAAGATACGCAGTATTTT

j_call: TRBJ2-1
d_call: TRBD2
clone_size: .
v_call: TRBV10-2
cdr3_aa: CASSEGPGLANNEQFF
cdr3_nt: TGCGCCAGCAGTGAGGGTCCGGGACTAGCTAACAATGAGCAGTTCTTC

j_call: TRBJ1-3
d_call: .
clone_size: .
v_call: TRBV3-1/TRBV3-2
cdr3_aa: CASSQEGHLDSGNTIYF
cdr3_nt: TGTGCCAGCAGCCAAGAAGGACACCTCGACTCTGGAAACACCATATATTTT

j_call: TRBJ2-7
d_call: .
clone_size: .
v_call: TRBV2
cdr3_aa: CASSAGYEQYF
cdr3_nt: TGTGCCAGCAGTGCGGGCTACGAGCAGTACTTC

j_call: TRBJ2-7
d_call: .
clone_size: .
v_call: TRBV6-1
cdr3_aa: CASSEGLLAAAYEQYF
cdr3_nt: TGTGCCAGCAGTGAAGGCTTACTAGCTGCCGCCTACGAGCAGTACTTC

j_call: TRBJ2-7
d_call: TRBD2
clone_size: once
v_call: TRBV3-1/TRBV3-2
cdr3_aa: CASSQTSGSYEQYF
cdr3_nt: TGTGCCAGCAGCCAGACTAGCGGGTCCTACGAGCAGTACTTC

j_call: TRBJ1-3
d_call: TRBD1
clone_size: .
v_call: TRBV9
cdr3_aa: CASSVQTGVGNTIYF
cdr3_nt: TGTGCCAGCAGCGTGCAGACAGGGGTCGGAAACACCATATATTTT

j_call: TRBJ2-7
d_call: TRBD2
clone_size: once
v_call: TRBV4-1
cdr3_aa: CASSQVVAGVEQYF
cdr3_nt: TGCGCCAGCAGCCAAGTAGTAGCGGGAGTCGAGCAGTACTTC

j_call: TRBJ2-1
d_call: TRBD2
clone_size: .
v_call: TRBV29-1
cdr3_aa: CSSEGGLGGNEQFF
cdr3_nt: TGCAGCTCCGAGGGAGGGCTGGGGGGTAATGAGCAGTTCTTC

j_call: TRBJ2-5
d_call: TRBD1
clone_size: .
v_call: TRBV7-7
cdr3_aa: CASSLTGGETQYF
cdr3_nt: TGTGCTAGCAGCTTAACAGGGGGGGAGACCCAGTACTTC

j_call: TRBJ2-1
d_call: .
clone_size: once
v_call: TRBV6-5
cdr3_aa: CASSLFRDTNNEQFF
cdr3_nt: TGTGCCAGCAGTCTTTTCCGGGACACAAACAATGAGCAGTTCTTC

j_call: TRBJ1-5
d_call: TRBD1
clone_size: .
v_call: TRBV18
cdr3_aa: CASSPKQGNQPQHF
cdr3_nt: TGTGCCAGCTCACCAAAACAGGGGAATCAGCCCCAGCATTTT

j_call: TRBJ1-6
d_call: .
clone_size: .
v_call: TRBV5-5
cdr3_aa: CASSLGPGLDSPLHF
cdr3_nt: TGTGCCAGCAGCTTGGGGCCGGGTTTGGATTCACCCCTCCACTTT

j_call: TRBJ1-5
d_call: .
clone_size: once
v_call: TRBV19
cdr3_aa: CASTMGGAHQPQHF
cdr3_nt: TGTGCCAGTACCATGGGGGGGGCGCATCAGCCCCAGCATTTT

j_call: TRBJ2-1
d_call: TRBD2
clone_size: many
v_call: TRBV28
cdr3_aa: CASSYPRYSGRKSYNEQFF
cdr3_nt: TGTGCCAGCAGTTACCCCCGGTATAGCGGGAGGAAATCCTACAATGAGCAGTTCTTC

j_call: TRBJ1-5
d_call: .
clone_size: .
v_call: TRBV2
cdr3_aa: CASSEGGRHRPQHF
cdr3_nt: TGTGCCAGCAGTGAAGGGGGGAGGCATAGGCCCCAGCATTTT

j_call: TRBJ1-6
d_call: .
clone_size: .
v_call: TRBV4-1
cdr3_aa: CASSQDTGNLRPSSYNSPLHF
cdr3_nt: TGCGCCAGCAGCCAAGATACAGGGAACCTGAGGCCGAGCTCCTATAATTCACCCCTCCACTTT

j_call: TRBJ1-2
d_call: TRBD1
clone_size: .
v_call: TRBV20-1
cdr3_aa: CSASRDRGSYGYTF
cdr3_nt: TGCAGTGCTAGTAGGGACAGGGGTAGCTATGGCTACACCTTC

j_call: TRBJ2-2
d_call: TRBD2
clone_size: .
v_call: TRBV24-1
cdr3_aa: CATSDFGTSGTTGELFF
cdr3_nt: TGTGCCACCAGTGATTTCGGGACTAGCGGAACCACCGGGGAGCTGTTTTTT

j_call: TRBJ2-1
d_call: TRBD1
clone_size: .
v_call: TRBV11-3
cdr3_aa: CASSFETGASYNEQFF
cdr3_nt: TGTGCCAGCAGCTTTGAGACAGGGGCCTCCTACAATGAGCAGTTCTTC

j_call: TRBJ1-2
d_call: TRBD1
clone_size: .
v_call: TRBV19
cdr3_aa: CASSLAGTGYDGYTF
cdr3_nt: TGTGCCAGTAGCCTAGCCGGGACAGGGTATGATGGCTACACCTTC

j_call: TRBJ2-1
d_call: TRBD2
clone_size: .
v_call: TRBV5-1
cdr3_aa: CASSLLAGSYNEQFF
cdr3_nt: TGCGCCAGCAGCTTACTAGCGGGGTCCTACAATGAGCAGTTCTTC

j_call: TRBJ2-7
d_call: .
clone_size: .
v_call: TRBV6-5
cdr3_aa: CASSYDHSIYEQYF
cdr3_nt: TGTGCCAGCAGTTACGATCACAGCATCTACGAGCAGTACTTC

j_call: TRBJ2-7
d_call: TRBD1
clone_size: .
v_call: TRBV5-1
cdr3_aa: CASGRQGNYEQYF
cdr3_nt: TGCGCCAGCGGGCGACAGGGCAACTACGAGCAGTACTTC

j_call: TRBJ2-5
d_call: TRBD2
clone_size: .
v_call: TRBV2
cdr3_aa: CASSEPSGGQETQYF
cdr3_nt: TGTGCCAGCAGTGAACCTAGCGGCGGCCAAGAGACCCAGTACTTC

j_call: TRBJ2-1
d_call: TRBD2
clone_size: .
v_call: TRBV2
cdr3_aa: CASSVSGSANEQFF
cdr3_nt: TGTGCCAGCAGTGTGAGCGGGAGCGCTAATGAGCAGTTCTTC

j_call: TRBJ1-1
d_call: .
clone_size: .
v_call: TRBV14
cdr3_aa: CASSQESGGRGEAFF
cdr3_nt: TGTGCCAGCAGCCAAGAGTCGGGGGGCCGTGGTGAAGCTTTCTTT

j_call: TRBJ1-2
d_call: .
clone_size: .
v_call: TRBV6-5
cdr3_aa: CASKLRVGYGYTF
cdr3_nt: TGTGCCAGCAAGCTGAGGGTCGGCTATGGCTACACCTTC

j_call: TRBJ1-5
d_call: .
clone_size: .
v_call: TRBV30
cdr3_aa: CAWSARGFRQPQHF
cdr3_nt: TGTGCCTGGAGTGCCAGGGGTTTTCGTCAGCCCCAGCATTTT